This TCR beta chain is from a study of blood T cell repertoires in COVID-19. Here immunoSEQ multiplex PCR was the method, and the copy in TCRdb shows in-frame clones only, minus some. Here the sample spans 180,000 or so clones, approximately 83% being singletons. This clone showed up just a few times. V gave up 7 bases and J gave up 3 bases, with 16 bases separating them. From germline, CDR1 is SGDLS and CDR2 YYNGEE. The CDR3 loop spans 14 amino acids. The sequencing sample was made of peripheral blood. The clonotype originates from a man aged 55-75 years with acute or convalescent COVID-19. This chain uses TRBV9 with TRBJ1-2; maybe TRBD1 (5 bases). The CDR3 protein is CASRASREDYGYTF. CDR3 in DNA: TGTGCCAGCCGTGCGTCCAGGGAGGACTATGGCTACACCTTC.